Presented here are 29 T cell receptor beta chains from one specimen sequenced in a study of Ad26.COV2.S vaccination and SARS-CoV-2 variants. The treatment was: 19 received Ad26.COV2.S at low or high dose, single or two shots; a few received placebo; per-sample allocation not given. Samples analyzed were those drawn on day 63 after the first vaccine or placebo injection. TCRdb's table, derived via immunoSEQ multiplex PCR, lists solely in-frame clones and lacks some. The sample holds some 480,000 clones, 87% seen once. Sequencing used peripheral blood, obtained in a trial of Ad26.COV2.S vaccine versus placebo. These receptors came from a person aged 18-65 years who received the Ad26.COV2.S COVID-19 vaccine or a placebo.

The V gene is TRBV19, the J gene TRBJ2-3; D might be TRBD2 (6 bases). Germline V gene data show CDR1 as LNHDA and CDR2 as SQIVND (reference sequence). The CDR3 length is 13 residues. Trimming stripped 6 bases from V and 5 bases from J, with 12 bases between. CDR3 coding DNA: TGTGCCAGTAGAATATTGGGGGGAGATACGCAGTATTTT. Translation gives CASRILGGDTQYF.

The chain is built from TRBV6-5 and TRBJ2-7; TRBD2 is a possible D gene (8 bases). CDR1 and CDR2 from the germline V gene are MNHEY and SVGAGI. There are 15 residues in the CDR3. V gave up 6 bases and J gave up 4 bases, with 19 bases separating them. The chain's CDR3 is CASSPRGTREYEQYF. In DNA, the CDR3 is TGTGCCAGCAGCCCCAGGGGGACTAGAGAATACGAGCAGTACTTC.

The rearrangement links TRBV3-1 (or the pseudogene TRBV3-2) to TRBJ2-1; D may be TRBD1 (5 bases). V lost 3 bases to trimming and J lost 8 bases, with 5 bases between them. Germline lookup yields CDR1 LGHDT and CDR2 YNNKEL (reference sequence). The CDR3 totals 11 residues. The DNA for the CDR3 is TGTGCCAGCAGCCACAGGGATGAGCAGTTCTTC. Its protein product is CASSHRDEQFF.

This chain connects TRBV7-8 to TRBJ2-1; 11 positions match TRBD2. Unmatched junction bases numbered 15, after V lost 1 base and J lost 7 bases. The CDR3 is 19 residues long. In germline, CDR1 is SGHVS, CDR2 FQNEAQ. The CDR3 DNA is TGTGCCAGCAGCTTAGTATTGACTAGCGGGATGGTCTCGGGGAATGAGCAGTTCTTC. It encodes CASSLVLTSGMVSGNEQFF.

This clone was seen once. V is TRBV5-6 and J is TRBJ1-2; 11 nucleotides match TRBD1. CDR1 is SGHDT and CDR2 is YYEEEE in the germline V gene. Losses at the gene ends were 4 bases for V and 7 bases for J; bases not matched to a gene: 9. CDR3 length equals 15 residues. The CDR3 protein is CASSNNGQGAGGYTF. The CDR3 DNA follows: TGTGCCAGCAGCAACAACGGACAGGGGGCTGGTGGCTACACCTTC.

This sequence joins TRBV30 and TRBJ2-2, with D hard to call. CDR1 and CDR2 (germline): GTSNPN, SVGIG (reference sequence). Trimming removed 3 bases from V and 2 bases from J, with 10 bases in between. The CDR3 runs to 14 residues. The CDR3 DNA sequence: TGTGCCTGGAGGGAGTATTTCAACACCGGGGAGCTGTTTTTT. Translating it yields CAWREYFNTGELFF.

The CDR3 region is CASKVQGGNSEQYF. In DNA, the CDR3 is TGTGCCAGTAAGGTCCAGGGAGGGAATAGCGAGCAGTACTTC. This rearrangement joins TRBV19 to TRBJ2-7, with TRBD2 matching 7 bases. V dropped 7 bases and J dropped 6; count of bases not matched to a gene: 12. The germline gives CDR1 LNHDA, CDR2 SQIVND (reference sequence). This CDR3 has 14 residues.

This sequence joins TRBV7-2 and TRBJ2-1, with 11 bases aligning to TRBD2. Germline V lookup: CDR1 SGHTA, CDR2 FQGNSA. Trimming removed 5 bases from V and 4 bases from J; junction bases left unmatched: 4. CDR3 length: 15 amino acids. CDR3 sequence reads: CASSLTSGTYNEQFF. Here the CDR3 DNA reads TGTGCCAGCAGCCTGACTAGCGGGACATACAATGAGCAGTTCTTC.

The V and J genes are TRBV5-1 and TRBJ1-2; 9 nucleotides match TRBD1. The V gene's germline CDR1 is SGHRS and CDR2 YFSETQ. The CDR3 runs 14 residues. J was trimmed by 9 bases and V by 4 bases; bases with no gene match: 10. In nucleotides, the CDR3 is TGCGCCAGCAGCCCTCTGGGACAGGGATTAAGCTACACCTTC. Translation gives CASSPLGQGLSYTF.

J is TRBJ1-1 and V is TRBV7-9; the D is unclear. This CDR3 comprises 14 residues. V was pared by 4 bases and J by 6 bases, with 15 bases between. Looked up from germline, CDR1 is SEHNR and CDR2 is FQNEAQ (reference sequence). CDR3 nucleotides: TGTGCCAGCAGCTCTGAGTGGATGGTATCTGAAGCTTTCTTT. It codes for CASSSEWMVSEAFF. The variable domain in full, with the rest retrieved from reference TRBV7-9 and TRBJ1-1, is DTGVSQNPRHKITKRGQNVTFRCDPISEHNRLYWYRQTLGQGPEFLTYFQNEAQLEKSRLLSDRFSAERPKGSFSTLEIQRTEQGDSAMYLCASSSEWMVSEAFFGQGTRLTVV.

CDR3 sequence: CASSPVRDGFYEQYF. In DNA, the CDR3 is TGTGCCAGCTCACCGGTACGGGACGGATTCTACGAGCAGTACTTC. The chain has TRBV18 and TRBJ2-7, with D perhaps TRBD1 or TRBD2 (5 bases each). CDR3 length: 15 amino acids. Trimming stripped 3 bases from V and 3 bases from J, with 15 bases between. Germline lookup yields CDR1 KGHSH and CDR2 LQKENI.

The CDR3 DNA is TGTGCCAGCAGTTTAGAAATGAGGACTGAAGCTTTCTTT. This codes for CASSLEMRTEAFF. The chain carries TRBV27 and TRBJ1-1, with D unresolved. V lost 2 bases and J 5 bases, leaving 9 bases between the germline ends. Germline-derived CDR1 and CDR2 are MNHEY and SMNVEV (reference sequence). The CDR3 extends over 13 amino acids.

The V gene is TRBV6-5, the J gene TRBJ2-7; D unclear. CDR1 is MNHEY, CDR2 SVGAGI, per germline. Trimming took off 7 bases at V and 3 bases at J, with 4 bases between the two ends. The CDR3 totals 10 residues. The chain's CDR3 is CASNLYEQYF. CDR3 DNA: TGTGCCAGCAACCTCTACGAGCAGTACTTC.

The chain is built from TRBV30 and TRBJ2-5; D is possibly TRBD1 (6 bases). V was shortened by 2 bases and J by 4 bases, with 11 bases between the two germline ends. The length of the CDR3 is 13 residues. Looked up from germline, CDR1 is GTSNPN and CDR2 is SVGIG (reference sequence). The CDR3 reads CAWSPRGGETQYF. CDR3 bases: TGTGCCTGGAGTCCCCGAGGGGGAGAGACCCAGTACTTC.

The chain has TRBV9 and TRBJ1-6, with D uncertain. The germline CDR1 and CDR2 sequences are SGDLS and YYNGEE. Trimming shortened V by 0 bases and J by 12 bases, and 10 bases separated the two germline ends. The CDR3 contains 13 residues. The CDR3: CASSVEWGGPLHF. CDR3 DNA: TGTGCCAGCAGCGTAGAATGGGGAGGACCCCTCCACTTT.

The chain employs TRBV24-1 and TRBJ2-1; 8 positions agree with TRBD2. V was clipped by 5 bases and J by 7 bases; unmatched bases: 9. The CDR3 is 15 amino acids. Germline lookup yields CDR1 KGHDR and CDR2 SFDVKD. The DNA for the CDR3 is TGTGCCACCAGTGGTCAAGCGGGAGATAAGAATGAGCAGTTCTTC. Translating it yields CATSGQAGDKNEQFF.

The chain joins TRBV4-1 to TRBJ2-1, with 8 bases that match TRBD2. J gave up 1 base and V 3 bases, and 5 bases lay outside the gene matches. Germline CDR1 MGHRA, CDR2 YSYEKL. The CDR3 length is 16 residues. The CDR3 spells CASSHPREGSYNEQFF. CDR3 nucleotides: TGCGCCAGCAGCCATCCCCGGGAGGGTTCCTACAATGAGCAGTTCTTC.

The gene calls are TRBV24-1 and TRBJ2-1; 12 nucleotides match TRBD2. Germline CDR1 reads KGHDR; CDR2 reads SFDVKD. The CDR3 spans 15 residues. The V and J ends lost 4 bases and 9 bases, in that order; junction bases with no gene match: 6. CDR3 loop: CATSDRTSGNAEQFF. For the CDR3, the DNA is TGTGCCACCAGTGACAGGACTAGCGGGAATGCTGAGCAGTTCTTC.

The genes are TRBV5-4 and TRBJ2-1, with 10 bases aligning to TRBD1. The CDR3 sequence is 14 residues long. Trimming took 4 bases from V and 8 from J; bases not matched to a gene: 6. Germline V gene data show CDR1 as SGHNT and CDR2 as YYREEE (reference sequence). This CDR3 is CASSSGQGGDEQFF. CDR3 DNA: TGTGCCAGCAGCAGTGGACAGGGGGGGGATGAGCAGTTCTTC. Complete variable domain (other parts from reference TRBV5-4 and TRBJ2-1): ETGVTQSPTHLIKTRGQQVTLRCSSQSGHNTVSWYQQALGQGPQFIFQYYREEENGRGNFPPRFSGLQFPNYSSELNVNALELDDSALYLCASSSGQGGDEQFFGPGTRLTVL.

There are a few counts of this clone. The chain links TRBV19 to TRBJ2-6; 9 positions match TRBD1. Losses at the gene ends were 7 bases for V and 4 bases for J; bases not matched to a gene: 11. The CDR3 totals 17 residues. CDR1 is LNHDA, CDR2 SQIVND, per germline (reference sequence). The CDR3 DNA is TGTGCCAGTAATCCCGGGTACAGGGGGCGAGGGGCCAACGTCCTGACTTTC. It translates to CASNPGYRGRGANVLTF.

The V gene is TRBV29-1, the J gene TRBJ2-5; 10 nucleotides agree with TRBD2. Germline CDR1 SQVTM, CDR2 ANQGSEA. The V and J ends lost 6 bases and 7 bases, in that order; junction bases with no gene match: 5. The CDR3 has 12 amino acids. CDR3 protein: CSVLAGEGTQYF. In DNA form, the CDR3 reads TGCAGCGTCCTAGCGGGAGAAGGGACCCAGTACTTC.

This rearrangement joins TRBV3-1 (or the pseudogene TRBV3-2) to TRBJ2-2; possibly TRBD2 for D (6 bases). V lost 5 bases to trimming and J lost 1 base, with 11 bases between them. Germline V gene sequence: CDR1 LGHDT, CDR2 YNNKEL (reference sequence). This CDR3 comprises 15 residues. The CDR3 nucleotides are TGTGCCAGCAGCTTCCGGGACTGGAACACCGGGGAGCTGTTTTTT. Its translation: CASSFRDWNTGELFF.

CDR3 loop: CASSTVSVGSPLHF. The CDR3 bases are TGTGCCAGCTCAACGGTATCCGTTGGGTCACCCCTCCACTTT. The chain uses TRBV18 and TRBJ1-6, with unresolved D. The CDR3 length is 14 residues. The V gene's germline CDR1 is KGHSH and CDR2 LQKENI. V was trimmed by 5 bases and J by 10 bases, leaving 15 bases between them.

CDR3 nucleotides: TGTGCCAGCAGCCAAGAGGAGGCCAGGCCCTATGGCTACACCTTC. It is translated as CASSQEEARPYGYTF. V usage is TRBV14 and J usage is TRBJ1-2; D remains unclear. The CDR3 runs to 15 residues. The V gene lost 0 bases and the J gene lost 4 bases, with 12 bases spanning the gap. The germline V gene has CDR1 SGHDN and CDR2 FVKESK.

This sequence joins TRBV20-1 and TRBJ1-2, with no clear D. CDR3 size: 11 residues. V shed 6 bases and J shed 8 bases, with 13 bases lying between them. CDR1 and CDR2 from the germline V gene are DFQATT and SNEGSKA (reference sequence). CDR3 in amino acids: CSARGLMGYTF. The CDR3, as DNA: TGCAGTGCACGAGGGTTAATGGGCTACACCTTC.

V and J are TRBV14 and TRBJ2-3; TRBD1 is a possible D gene (6 bases). The V gene's germline CDR1 is SGHDN and CDR2 FVKESK. The CDR3 sequence is 15 residues long. V shed 4 bases and J shed 4 bases, with 15 bases lying between them. The CDR3: CASSPEQGFSDTQYF. The CDR3 region has the DNA TGTGCCAGCAGCCCGGAACAGGGATTTTCAGATACGCAGTATTTT.

The V gene is TRBV30, the J gene TRBJ1-3; D call uncertain. Germline V gives CDR1 GTSNPN, CDR2 SVGIG (reference sequence). There are 16 residues in the CDR3. With 0 bases removed from V and 4 bases from J, the gap between germline ends came to 16 bases. This CDR3 reads CAWSVNYPGLGNTIYF. CDR3 in DNA: TGTGCCTGGAGTGTAAACTACCCGGGTTTGGGAAACACCATATATTTT.

This clone appeared once. The genes are TRBV7-3 and TRBJ2-2, with 7 bases fitting TRBD1. Germline CDR1 is SGHTA and CDR2 is FQGTGA. J lost 0 bases, V lost 8 bases, and 9 bases had no gene match. This CDR3 is built from 16 residues. CDR3: CASGHYRGSNTGELFF. CDR3 DNA: TGTGCCAGCGGTCACTACAGGGGTTCGAACACCGGGGAGCTGTTTTTT.

The V and J genes are TRBV7-3 and TRBJ2-7, with 8 positions matching TRBD1. V dropped 4 bases and J dropped 3; count of bases not matched to a gene: 5. The CDR3 is 14 residues long. The germline V gene has CDR1 SGHTA and CDR2 FQGTGA. This chain's CDR3 is CASSWTGRRYEQYF. CDR3 nucleotides: TGTGCCAGCAGCTGGACAGGGAGGCGCTACGAGCAGTACTTC.